These 22 T cell receptor beta chains originate from one sample sequenced in a study of T-cell reconstitution after alpha-beta-depleted transplantation in children. Preparing the TCRbeta library involved the use of unique molecular identifiers. Each CDR3 protein is one row after TCRdb ran MiXCR on the PCR reads. Counted here are some 110,000 distinct CDR3 sequences, under 13% occurring once; the ten biggest clones make up less than 40%. This specimen was PBMCs, taken before TCRalphabeta/CD19-depleted stem cell transplant. Receptor source: a boy between 2 and 15 years old with acute lymphoblastic leukemia, due to receive a stem cell transplant.

This clonotype showed up just a few times. V gene TRBV12-3 or TRBV12-4 combines with J gene TRBJ1-1; maybe TRBD1 (6 bases). With 5 bases removed from V and 4 bases from J, the gap between germline ends came to 26 bases. The CDR3 length is 18 residues. The CDR3 sequence: CASSKNRAMRGGGTEAFF. The CDR3 region has the DNA TGTGCCAGCAGTAAGAACAGGGCTATGCGGGGTGGGGGCACTGAAGCTTTCTTT.

This clonotype was found a few times. The J gene is TRBJ2-7, the V gene TRBV20-1; D uncertain. Germline assignment: CDR1 DFQATT and CDR2 SNEGSKA (reference sequence). Deletions cut 3 bases from V and 5 bases from J, with 11 bases between. The CDR3 contains 12 residues. The CDR3 is CSASIARNEQYF. CDR3 DNA: TGCAGTGCTAGTATTGCGAGGAACGAGCAGTACTTC.

In its sample, this clonotype was seen a few times. V usage is TRBV10-2 and J usage is TRBJ2-1; 10 bases match TRBD2. The V and J ends lost 6 bases and 2 bases, in that order; junction bases with no gene match: 19. There are 20 residues in the CDR3. In germline, CDR1 is WSHSY, CDR2 SAAADI. The CDR3 DNA is TGCGCCAGCAGCCTAGGTGACAGCCTAGCGGGAGACATCACCTACAATGAGCAGTTCTTC. Amino acid sequence: CASSLGDSLAGDITYNEQFF.

This clonotype appeared many times. The chain recombines TRBV6-5 with TRBJ1-5; D uncertain. Germline assignment: CDR1 MNHEY and CDR2 SVGAGI. V lost 5 bases, J lost 6 bases, and 17 bases lay in between. The CDR3 spans 15 residues. The CDR3 spells CASSPTGGSGQPQHF. Here the CDR3 DNA reads TGTGCCAGCAGTCCGACGGGAGGGTCAGGTCAGCCCCAGCATTTT.

V is TRBV20-1 and J is TRBJ2-3; 10 nucleotides match TRBD2. Trimming at V came to 7 bases and at J to 6 bases, leaving 10 bases not matched to a gene. CDR1 and CDR2 (germline): DFQATT, SNEGSKA (reference sequence). The CDR3 extends over 14 amino acids. The CDR3 DNA reads TGCAGTGTTGAGCTAGCGGGAGCGGGCGATACGCAGTATTTT. Translated: CSVELAGAGDTQYF.

In this sample, this clonotype turned up a few times. The V gene is TRBV15, the J gene TRBJ2-1; 11 bases agree with TRBD2. Germline V gene lookup returns CDR1 LNHNV and CDR2 YYDKDF (reference sequence). CDR3 length: 14 amino acids. V trimming: 8 bases; J trimming: 7 bases; junction bases outside the gene matches: 7. CDR3 nucleotides: TGTGCCACCCGACTAGCGGGAATTTTGAATGAGCAGTTCTTC. The encoded protein is CATRLAGILNEQFF.

The CDR3 nucleotides read TGTGCCAGCAGCTTAGATCTAGGGGCTAGCGCCAATGAGCAGTTCTTC. Its translation is CASSLDLGASANEQFF. This chain connects TRBV11-2 to TRBJ2-1; TRBD2 might be the D (6 bases). Germline-derived CDR1 and CDR2 are SGHAT and FQNNGV. Trimming shortened V by 0 bases and J by 6 bases, and 15 bases separated the two germline ends. CDR3 length equals 16 residues. The variable domain in full, completed from reference TRBV11-2 and TRBJ2-1, reads EAGVAQSPRYKIIEKRQSVAFWCNPISGHATLYWYQQILGQGPKLLIQFQNNGVVDDSQLPKDRFSAERLKGVDSTLKIQPAKLEDSAVYLCASSLDLGASANEQFFGPGTRLTVL.

V usage is TRBV18 and J usage is TRBJ2-7; no firm D call. This CDR3 is built from 13 residues. The germline V gene has CDR1 KGHSH and CDR2 LQKENI. Trimming shortened V by 6 bases and J by 7 bases, and 16 bases separated the two germline ends. CDR3 DNA: TGTGCCAGCTCGACCGGACCCCCTCCGGAGCAGTACTTC. It yields the protein CASSTGPPPEQYF.

At least ten counts were recorded for this clonotype. The chain combines TRBV7-8 with TRBJ1-3; D is perhaps TRBD1 (6 bases). The CDR3 spans 15 residues. The V end was cut by 5 bases, the J end by 0 bases, with 11 bases between. Germline CDR1 is SGHVS and CDR2 is FQNEAQ. CDR3: CASSIDRNSGNTIYF. The CDR3 DNA reads as TGTGCCAGCAGCATCGACAGGAACTCTGGAAACACCATATATTTT.

There are many counts of this clonotype. The rearrangement uses TRBV7-6 and TRBJ1-5; 7 bases fit TRBD1. Germline CDR1 SGHVS, CDR2 FNYEAQ. The CDR3 is made up of 17 amino acids. V lost 1 base and J lost 4; bases outside the gene matches: 10. The DNA of the CDR3 is TGTGCCAGCAGCTTAGGCCCGGCAGGGGGAGGAAATCAGCCCCAGCATTTT. Translating gives CASSLGPAGGGNQPQHF.

This chain uses TRBV5-1 with TRBJ2-3; 8 bases are shared with TRBD2. J was trimmed by 1 base and V by 1 base; bases with no gene match: 5. The CDR3 covers 16 residues. The V gene's germline CDR1 is SGHRS and CDR2 YFSETQ. CDR3 protein: CASSLRLAGGTDTQYF. For the CDR3, the DNA is TGCGCCAGCAGCTTGCGGCTAGCGGGTGGCACAGATACGCAGTATTTT.

A few counts support this clonotype. V is TRBV7-2 and J is TRBJ1-6; D is possibly TRBD1 (5 bases). Germline loops: CDR1 SGHTA, CDR2 FQGNSA. V lost 1 base, J lost 16 bases, and 17 bases lay in between. The CDR3 consists of 14 residues. Here the CDR3 DNA reads TGTGCCAGCAGCTTAGTTTCCCGAATGGGGGAACTCCACTTT. Translated, it gives CASSLVSRMGELHF.

This clonotype was counted many times. This sequence joins TRBV12-3 or TRBV12-4 and TRBJ2-1; tentatively, D is TRBD1 (6 bases). The CDR3 is 13 residues long. Deletions cut 8 bases from V and 8 bases from J, with 16 bases between. In nucleotides, the CDR3 is TGTGCCAGCGACGTGGTTGGGGGCCATGAGCAGTTCTTC. Translation: CASDVVGGHEQFF.

In this sample, this clonotype turned up a few times. The chain uses TRBV20-1 and TRBJ2-3; D gene unclear. Deletions cut 3 bases from V and 6 bases from J, with 16 bases between. The CDR3 extends over 14 amino acids. CDR1 is DFQATT, CDR2 SNEGSKA, per germline (reference sequence). The CDR3 is CSASLERPRDTQYF. CDR3 sequence (DNA): TGCAGTGCTAGTCTGGAGCGACCAAGGGATACGCAGTATTTT.

Only a few counts were recorded for this clonotype. The genes are TRBV7-9 and TRBJ2-1, with D hard to call. CDR1 is SEHNR, CDR2 FQNEAQ, per germline (reference sequence). CDR3 length equals 12 residues. V shed 1 base and J shed 7 bases, with 5 bases lying between them. The CDR3 nucleotides read TGTGCCAGCAGCTTAGGGACGAATGAGCAGTTCTTC. Translation gives CASSLGTNEQFF.

Only a few counts were recorded for this clonotype. V and J are TRBV20-1 and TRBJ1-2, with TRBD1 matching 7 bases. V lost 5 bases to trimming and J lost 7 bases; unmatched junction nucleotides: 22. There are 17 residues in the CDR3. Germline assignment: CDR1 DFQATT and CDR2 SNEGSKA (reference sequence). In DNA, the CDR3 is TGCAGTGCTTTTGCCCTCCGGGACAGAGCGATTTCATCTGGCTACACCTTC. This translates into CSAFALRDRAISSGYTF.

This clonotype came up many times. The chain joins TRBV5-1 to TRBJ2-1; D possibly corresponds to TRBD1 (6 bases). From germline, CDR1 is SGHRS and CDR2 YFSETQ. V was clipped by 0 bases and J by 4 bases, with 11 bases between them. The CDR3 length is 15 residues. CDR3 region: CASSLVGQLYNEQFF. As DNA, the CDR3 is TGCGCCAGCAGCTTGGTAGGACAGCTATACAATGAGCAGTTCTTC. The whole variable domain, remainder taken from reference TRBV5-1 and TRBJ2-1, is KAGVTQTPRYLIKTRGQQVTLSCSPISGHRSVSWYQQTPGQGLQFLFEYFSETQRNKGNFPGRFSGRQFSNSRSEMNVSTLELGDSALYLCASSLVGQLYNEQFFGPGTRLTVL.

With regard to this clonotype: This CDR3 fails to terminate in the conserved phenylalanine or tryptophan, so it likely reflects a read error. The J gene is TRBJ2-1, the V gene TRBV12-3 or TRBV12-4, with 7 nucleotides matching TRBD2. CDR3 size: 16 residues. With V trimmed by 1 base and J by 0 bases, 3 bases remained unmatched. The CDR3: CASSLERELSYNEQFS. The CDR3 nucleotides are TGTGCCAGCAGTTTAGAGCGGGAACTCTCCTACAATGAGCAGTTCTCC.

The V call is TRBV7-2, the J call TRBJ2-1, with 8 bases identical to TRBD2. The CDR3 is made up of 14 amino acids. Germline V gene lookup returns CDR1 SGHTA and CDR2 FQGNSA. V lost 5 bases and J lost 5; bases outside the gene matches: 5. The chain's CDR3 is CASSVLAGHNEQFF. Here the CDR3 DNA reads TGTGCCAGCAGCGTTCTAGCGGGCCACAATGAGCAGTTCTTC.

The chain is built from TRBV5-6 and TRBJ2-1; no clear D. The V end lost 0 bases, the J end lost 4 bases, and 11 bases lay between the germline ends. CDR1 is SGHDT, CDR2 YYEEEE, per germline. This CDR3 region has 15 residues. The CDR3 region is CASSLGRLRYNEQFF. Here the CDR3 DNA reads TGTGCCAGCAGCTTGGGGCGTCTACGTTACAATGAGCAGTTCTTC. Full variable domain (missing parts from reference TRBV5-6 and TRBJ2-1): DAGVTQSPTHLIKTRGQQVTLRCSPKSGHDTVSWYQQALGQGPQFIFQYYEEEERQRGNFPDRFSGHQFPNYSSELNVNALLLGDSALYLCASSLGRLRYNEQFFGPGTRLTVL.

The sample holds many counts of this clonotype. This sequence joins TRBV20-1 and TRBJ2-1; D is possibly TRBD2 (6 bases). Germline V gene lookup returns CDR1 DFQATT and CDR2 SNEGSKA (reference sequence). The CDR3 contains 13 residues. V was cut by 7 bases and J by 10 bases, with 20 bases left in between. CDR3 DNA: TGCAGTGTCAGGCGGGATCTACTAACCGAGCAGTTCTTC. Translation: CSVRRDLLTEQFF.

This clonotype was recorded at least ten times. This chain links TRBV5-1 with TRBJ1-1, with D tentatively TRBD1 (5 bases). The CDR3 covers 14 residues. V lost 6 bases to trimming and J lost 0 bases, with 12 bases between them. CDR1 is SGHRS and CDR2 is YFSETQ in the germline V gene. DNA for the CDR3: TGCGCCAGCAATAGGGGAAGGATGAACACTGAAGCTTTCTTT. As protein: CASNRGRMNTEAFF. The full variable domain, rest sourced from reference TRBV5-1 and TRBJ1-1, is KAGVTQTPRYLIKTRGQQVTLSCSPISGHRSVSWYQQTPGQGLQFLFEYFSETQRNKGNFPGRFSGRQFSNSRSEMNVSTLELGDSALYLCASNRGRMNTEAFFGQGTRLTVV.